The 5 T cell receptor beta chains in this list originate from one sample, sequenced in a study of T cells after yellow fever vaccination. TCRdb itself ran the 5' RACE reads through MiXCR, one entry per CDR3 protein. The sample includes about 550,000 distinct CDR3 sequences, roughly 21% of them seen just once. Source: PBMCs, taken 15 days after the yellow fever booster vaccination. Every receptor here comes from a man aged 30 to 39 who received the YFV17D yellow fever vaccine.

This clonotype was detected a few times. The rearrangement joins TRBV2 to TRBJ2-2, with no clear D. The CDR3 extends over 13 amino acids. Between the trimmed V and J ends, which lost 6 bases and 3 bases, there was a span of 8 bases. Germline assignment: CDR1 SNHLY and CDR2 FYNNEI. In DNA form, the CDR3 reads TGTGCCAGCAGGCTCGGCTACACCGGGGAGCTGTTTTTT. It yields the protein CASRLGYTGELFF.

The genes are TRBV12-5 and TRBJ2-7; D ambiguous. The CDR3 is made up of 12 amino acids. Trimming removed 5 bases at V and 3 bases at J, with 8 bases between. Germline V gene data show CDR1 as LGHNT and CDR2 as FRNRAP. The chain's CDR3 is CASGSAGYEQYF. The CDR3 DNA follows: TGTGCTAGTGGTAGCGCAGGCTACGAGCAGTACTTC.

The V and J genes are TRBV30 and TRBJ2-5; no clear D. V was clipped by 4 bases and J by 10 bases, with 13 bases between them. The length of the CDR3 is 11 residues. Germline V gives CDR1 GTSNPN, CDR2 SVGIG (reference sequence). The CDR3 spells CAWNIGGGQYF. CDR3 nucleotides: TGTGCCTGGAATATCGGTGGTGGCCAGTACTTC.

The V call is TRBV20-1, the J call TRBJ1-4; a possible D gene is TRBD1 (6 bases). The V end was cut by 0 bases, the J end by 8 bases, with 16 bases between. The germline gives CDR1 DFQATT, CDR2 SNEGSKA (reference sequence). The CDR3 has 15 residues. CDR3 sequence reads: CSARDYREVEEKLFF. The CDR3 region has the DNA TGCAGTGCTAGAGACTACAGGGAGGTGGAGGAAAAACTGTTTTTT.

V gene TRBV6-1 combines with J gene TRBJ1-4; D unresolved. The CDR3 runs to 15 residues. Trimming shortened V by 4 bases and J by 4 bases, and 13 bases separated the two germline ends. Germline assignment: CDR1 MNHNS and CDR2 SASEGT. CDR3 protein: CASSGQPALNEKLFF. CDR3 DNA sequence: TGTGCCAGCAGTGGCCAACCAGCCCTTAATGAAAAACTGTTTTTT.